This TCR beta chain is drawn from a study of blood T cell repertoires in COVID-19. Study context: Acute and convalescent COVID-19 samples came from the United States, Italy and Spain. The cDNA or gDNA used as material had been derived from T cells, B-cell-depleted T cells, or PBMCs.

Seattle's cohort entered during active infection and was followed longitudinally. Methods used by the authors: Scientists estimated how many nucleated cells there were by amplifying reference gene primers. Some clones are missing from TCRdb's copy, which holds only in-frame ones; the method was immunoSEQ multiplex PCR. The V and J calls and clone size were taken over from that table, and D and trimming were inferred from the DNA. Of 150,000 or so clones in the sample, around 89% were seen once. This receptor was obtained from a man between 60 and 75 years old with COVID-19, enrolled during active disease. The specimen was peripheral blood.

The CDR3 sequence: CASSWGRGRPSYEQYF. The CDR3 nucleotides read TGTGCCAGCAGTTGGGGCAGGGGGCGACCGTCCTACGAGCAGTACTTC. The J gene is TRBJ2-7, the V gene TRBV27; TRBD1 agrees at 8 bases. Germline loops: CDR1 MNHEY, CDR2 SMNVEV (reference sequence). V was pared by 4 bases and J by 1 base, with 9 bases of the junction left unmatched. The CDR3 is made up of 16 amino acids.